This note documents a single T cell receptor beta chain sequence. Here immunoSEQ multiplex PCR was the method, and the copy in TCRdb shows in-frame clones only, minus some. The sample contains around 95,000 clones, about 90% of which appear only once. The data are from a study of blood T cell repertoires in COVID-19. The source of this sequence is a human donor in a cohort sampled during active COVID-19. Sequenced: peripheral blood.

This chain's CDR3 is CASSFPNSGNTIYF. CDR3 in DNA: TGTGCCAGCAGTTTTCCTAACTCTGGAAACACCATATATTTT. V and J are TRBV28 and TRBJ1-3; D gene unclear. Trimming shortened V by 3 bases and J by 0 bases, and 6 bases separated the two germline ends. CDR3 length: 14 residues. The germline gives CDR1 MDHEN, CDR2 SYDVKM.